The source of this T cell receptor beta chain is a study of shared clonotypes between healthy human individuals. Overall study results and limits: Collection of samples was limited to blood; tissue repertoires likely differ. Across several donors, naive CD4 shared about 5%, naive CD8 more than 3%, memory CD4 roughly 2.3%, memory CD8 0.4% to 0.5%. Naive subsets generally had larger estimated richness than memory subsets.

Terminally differentiated effector memory CD45RA+ cells were excluded from the naive CD8 cells, which were CD45RO-negative and positively selected for CCR7. Template for every sorted-subset replicate PCR totaled 150 to 250 ng DNA, approximately 30,000 T cell genomes. Assay: immunoSEQ multiplex PCR; the TCRdb copy retains only in-frame clones and omits some. The top ten clones hold 0.3% of a sample with hundreds of thousands of clones, roughly 98% of them seen once. In regard to this clone: The antigen is not known.

This receptor was taken from a man in his thirties or forties in good health. Sequenced sample: naive CD8+ T cells sorted from blood.

The CDR3 DNA is TGTGCCAGCAGCCCCCGACTAGCGGTCTACAATGAGCAGTTCTTC. It codes for CASSPRLAVYNEQFF. This chain links TRBV7-9 with TRBJ2-1; 9 bases line up with TRBD2. The CDR3 extends over 15 amino acids. Germline V lookup: CDR1 SEHNR, CDR2 FQNEAQ (reference sequence). Losses at the gene ends were 5 bases for V and 3 bases for J; bases not matched to a gene: 5.